This T cell receptor (beta chain) is from a study of cytomegalovirus exposure and HLA in healthy donors. General observations from the study: HLA alleles showed associations with 15,000 to 20,000 TCR beta sequences in a later analysis, at a 0.05 false discovery rate.

In the case of this clone: Antigen: not known.

Deletions cut 0 bases from V and 5 bases from J, with 10 bases between. This CDR3 has 14 amino acids. Germline V gives CDR1 SGHDT, CDR2 YYEEEE. Primers: 60 Vbeta forward and 13 Jbeta reverse. The table came from immunoSEQ multiplex PCR; TCRdb's copy has only in-frame clones and leaves some out. The repertoire table contains about 130,000 clones. Sequencing was performed on PBMCs. V is TRBV5-6 and J is TRBJ2-3, with D possibly being TRBD1 (5 bases). This TCR came from a woman in her sixties in good health and CMV-seronegative. The CDR3 DNA reads as TGTGCCAGCAGCTTGGCAGGGCCTGGAGATACGCAGTATTTT. Its protein is CASSLAGPGDTQYF.